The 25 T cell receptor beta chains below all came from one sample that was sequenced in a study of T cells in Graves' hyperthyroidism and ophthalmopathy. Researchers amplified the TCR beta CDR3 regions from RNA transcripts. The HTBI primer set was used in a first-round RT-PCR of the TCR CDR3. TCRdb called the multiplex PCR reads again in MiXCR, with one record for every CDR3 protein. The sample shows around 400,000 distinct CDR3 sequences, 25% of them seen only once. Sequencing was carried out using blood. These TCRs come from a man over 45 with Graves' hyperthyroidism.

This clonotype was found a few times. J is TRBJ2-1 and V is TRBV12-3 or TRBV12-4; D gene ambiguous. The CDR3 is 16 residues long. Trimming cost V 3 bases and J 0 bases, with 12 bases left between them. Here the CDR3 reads CASSFLAEDSYNEQFF. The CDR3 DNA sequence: TGTGCCAGCAGTTTTTTGGCGGAAGACTCCTACAATGAGCAGTTCTTC.

CDR3 loop: CASSLAWEGLRQLFF. CDR3 sequence (DNA): TGTGCCAGCAGCTTAGCGTGGGAGGGACTACGTCAATTGTTCTTC. J is TRBJ2-1 and V is TRBV7-9, with 7 bases matching TRBD2. CDR1 and CDR2 (germline): SEHNR, FQNEAQ (reference sequence). There are 15 residues in the CDR3. The V gene end was trimmed by 0 bases and the J gene end by 15 bases; junction bases not matched to a gene: 14.

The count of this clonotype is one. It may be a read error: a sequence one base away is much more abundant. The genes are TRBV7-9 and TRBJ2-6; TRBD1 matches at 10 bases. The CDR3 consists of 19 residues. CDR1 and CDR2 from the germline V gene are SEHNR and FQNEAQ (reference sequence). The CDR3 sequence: CASSSSGQGTSRGANVPTF. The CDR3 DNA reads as TGTGCCAGCAGCTCATCGGGACAGGGGACCTCCCGTGGGGCCAACGTCCCGACTTTC. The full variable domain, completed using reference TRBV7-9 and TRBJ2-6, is DTGVSQNPRHKITKRGQNVTFRCDPISEHNRLYWYRQTLGQGPEFLTYFQNEAQLEKSRLLSDRFSAERPKGSFSTLEIQRTEQGDSAMYLCASSSSGQGTSRGANVPTFGAGSRLTVL.

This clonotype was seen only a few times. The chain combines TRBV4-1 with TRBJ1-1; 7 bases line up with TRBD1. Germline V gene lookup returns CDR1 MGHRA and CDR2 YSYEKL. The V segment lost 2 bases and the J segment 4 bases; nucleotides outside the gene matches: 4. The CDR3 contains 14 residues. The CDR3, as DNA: TGCGCCAGCAGCCAAACAGGGGAGGTCACTGAAGCTTTCTTT. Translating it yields CASSQTGEVTEAFF.

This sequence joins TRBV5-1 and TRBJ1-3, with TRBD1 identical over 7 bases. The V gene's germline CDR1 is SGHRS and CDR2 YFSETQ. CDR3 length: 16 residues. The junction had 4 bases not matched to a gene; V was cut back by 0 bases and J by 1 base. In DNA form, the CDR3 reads TGCGCCAGCAGCTTGGGACAGGGCTGGTCTGGAAACACCATATATTTT. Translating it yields CASSLGQGWSGNTIYF.

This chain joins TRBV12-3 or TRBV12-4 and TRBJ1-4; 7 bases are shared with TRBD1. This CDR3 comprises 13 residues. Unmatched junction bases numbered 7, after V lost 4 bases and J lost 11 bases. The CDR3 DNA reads TGTGCCAGCAGTTCCGACAGGGCCGTGAAACTGTTTTTT. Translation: CASSSDRAVKLFF.

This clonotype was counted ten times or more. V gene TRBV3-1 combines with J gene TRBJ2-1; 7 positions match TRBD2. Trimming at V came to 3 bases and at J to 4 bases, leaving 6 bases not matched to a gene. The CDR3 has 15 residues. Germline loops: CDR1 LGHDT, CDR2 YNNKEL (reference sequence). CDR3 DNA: TGTGCCAGCAGCCACAGCGGGAAGCAATACAATGAGCAGTTCTTC. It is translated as CASSHSGKQYNEQFF.

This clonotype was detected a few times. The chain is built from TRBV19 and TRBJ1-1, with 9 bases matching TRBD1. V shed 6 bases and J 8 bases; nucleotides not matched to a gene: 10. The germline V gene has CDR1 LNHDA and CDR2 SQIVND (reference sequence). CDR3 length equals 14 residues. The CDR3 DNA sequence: TGTGCCAGTAGACCTTCGGGACAGGGCACAGAAGCTTTCTTT. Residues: CASRPSGQGTEAFF. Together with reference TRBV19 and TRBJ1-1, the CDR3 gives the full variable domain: DGGITQSPKYLFRKEGQNVTLSCEQNLNHDAMYWYRQDPGQGLRLIYYSQIVNDFQKGDIAEGYSVSREKKESFPLTVTSAQKNPTAFYLCASRPSGQGTEAFFGQGTRLTVV.

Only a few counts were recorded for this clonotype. The CDR3 loop reads CATRSDSGPSYEQYF. DNA for the CDR3: TGCGCCACCAGATCGGACAGTGGACCCTCCTACGAGCAGTACTTC. The chain recombines TRBV5-1 with TRBJ2-7, with a possible D match to TRBD1 (6 bases). Germline V lookup: CDR1 SGHRS, CDR2 YFSETQ. The germline V and J ends were trimmed by 9 bases and 0 bases, with 19 bases remaining between them. The CDR3 is 15 amino acids.

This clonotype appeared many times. The CDR3 spells CASSLTSGWRETQYF. CDR3 coding DNA: TGTGCCAGCAGCCTGACTAGCGGGTGGCGAGAGACCCAGTACTTC. The chain has TRBV7-6 and TRBJ2-5; 10 bases are shared with TRBD2. The germline V gene encodes CDR1 SGHVS and CDR2 FNYEAQ. The CDR3 consists of 15 residues. The ends lost 5 bases at V and 4 bases at J; junction bases unmatched: 7.

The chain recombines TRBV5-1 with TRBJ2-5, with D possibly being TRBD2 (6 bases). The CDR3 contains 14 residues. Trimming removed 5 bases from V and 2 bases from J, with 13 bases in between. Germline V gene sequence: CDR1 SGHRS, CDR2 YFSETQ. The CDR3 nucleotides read TGCGCCAGCAGTCGGGACTTCTTACAAGAGACCCAGTACTTC. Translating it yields CASSRDFLQETQYF. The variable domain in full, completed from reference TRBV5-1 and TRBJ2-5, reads KAGVTQTPRYLIKTRGQQVTLSCSPISGHRSVSWYQQTPGQGLQFLFEYFSETQRNKGNFPGRFSGRQFSNSRSEMNVSTLELGDSALYLCASSRDFLQETQYFGPGTRLLVL.

CDR3 sequence reads: CASSTGERETQYF. In DNA form, the CDR3 reads TGCGCCAGCAGCACGGGAGAAAGAGAGACCCAGTACTTC. This rearrangement joins TRBV5-1 to TRBJ2-5, with D perhaps TRBD2 (6 bases). The length of the CDR3 is 13 residues. The germline CDR1 and CDR2 sequences are SGHRS and YFSETQ. Trimming took off 4 bases at V and 4 bases at J, with 11 bases between the two ends.

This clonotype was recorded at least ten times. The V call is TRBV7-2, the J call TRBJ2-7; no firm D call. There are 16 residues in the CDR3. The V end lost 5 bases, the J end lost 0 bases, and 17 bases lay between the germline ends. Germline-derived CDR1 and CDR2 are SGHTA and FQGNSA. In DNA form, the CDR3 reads TGTGCCAGCAGCCCCGTGGTATGGGCGAGCTCCTACGAGCAGTACTTC. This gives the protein CASSPVVWASSYEQYF.

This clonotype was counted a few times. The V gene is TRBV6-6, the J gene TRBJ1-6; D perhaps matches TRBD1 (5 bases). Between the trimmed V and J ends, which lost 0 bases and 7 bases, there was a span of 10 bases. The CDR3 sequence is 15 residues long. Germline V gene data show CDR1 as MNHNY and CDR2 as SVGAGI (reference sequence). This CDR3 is CASSYSGGGNSPLHF. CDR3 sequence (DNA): TGTGCCAGCAGTTACTCGGGGGGGGGAAATTCACCCCTCCACTTT.

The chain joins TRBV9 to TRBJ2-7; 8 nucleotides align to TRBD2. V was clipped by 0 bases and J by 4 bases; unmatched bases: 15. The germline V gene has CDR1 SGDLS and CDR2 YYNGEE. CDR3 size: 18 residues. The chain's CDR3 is CASSVGLSGDSLKYEQYF. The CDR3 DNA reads TGTGCCAGCAGCGTAGGTCTTAGCGGGGACTCATTGAAATACGAGCAGTACTTC.

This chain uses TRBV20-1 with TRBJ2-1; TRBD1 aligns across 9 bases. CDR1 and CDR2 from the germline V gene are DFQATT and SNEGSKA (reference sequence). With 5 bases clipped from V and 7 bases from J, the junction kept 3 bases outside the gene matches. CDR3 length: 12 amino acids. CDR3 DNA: TGCAGTGCTTCGGGACAGGGTAATGAGCAGTTCTTC. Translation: CSASGQGNEQFF.

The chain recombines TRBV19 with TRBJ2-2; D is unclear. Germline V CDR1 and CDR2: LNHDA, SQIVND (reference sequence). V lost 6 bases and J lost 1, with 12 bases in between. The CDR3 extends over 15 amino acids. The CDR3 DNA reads TGTGCCAGTAGGAAAACCCGGAGGAACACCGGGGAGCTGTTTTTT. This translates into CASRKTRRNTGELFF.

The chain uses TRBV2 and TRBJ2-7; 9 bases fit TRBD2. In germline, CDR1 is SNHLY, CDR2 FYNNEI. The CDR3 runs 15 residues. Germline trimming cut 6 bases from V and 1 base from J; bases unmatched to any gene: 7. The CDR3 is CASRERTSESYEQYF. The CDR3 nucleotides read TGTGCCAGCAGGGAGAGGACTAGCGAGTCCTACGAGCAGTACTTC.

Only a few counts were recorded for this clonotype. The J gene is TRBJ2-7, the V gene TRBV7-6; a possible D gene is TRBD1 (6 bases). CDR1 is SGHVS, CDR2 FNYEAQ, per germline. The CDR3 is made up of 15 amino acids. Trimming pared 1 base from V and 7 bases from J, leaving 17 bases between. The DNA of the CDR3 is TGTGCCAGCAGCTTAGGACGGGACATCCTGGGTGAGCAGTACTTC. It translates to CASSLGRDILGEQYF.

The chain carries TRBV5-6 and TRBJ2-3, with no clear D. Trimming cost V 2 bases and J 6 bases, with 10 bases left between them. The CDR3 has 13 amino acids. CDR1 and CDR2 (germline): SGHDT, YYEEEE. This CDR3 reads CASSLSVGDTQYF. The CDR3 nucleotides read TGTGCCAGCAGCTTAAGTGTTGGTGATACGCAGTATTTT.

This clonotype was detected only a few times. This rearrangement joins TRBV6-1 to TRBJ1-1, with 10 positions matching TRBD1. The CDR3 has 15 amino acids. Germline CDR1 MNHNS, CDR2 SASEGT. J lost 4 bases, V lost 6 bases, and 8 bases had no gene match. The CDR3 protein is CASRRVGTGATEAFF. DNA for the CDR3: TGTGCCAGCAGGCGCGTCGGGACAGGGGCCACTGAAGCTTTCTTT.

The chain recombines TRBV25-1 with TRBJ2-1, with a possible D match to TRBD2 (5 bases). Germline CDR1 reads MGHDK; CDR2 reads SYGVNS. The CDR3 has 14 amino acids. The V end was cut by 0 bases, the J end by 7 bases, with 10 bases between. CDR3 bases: TGTGCCAGCAGTGAATATATGGGAGATAATGAGCAGTTCTTC. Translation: CASSEYMGDNEQFF.

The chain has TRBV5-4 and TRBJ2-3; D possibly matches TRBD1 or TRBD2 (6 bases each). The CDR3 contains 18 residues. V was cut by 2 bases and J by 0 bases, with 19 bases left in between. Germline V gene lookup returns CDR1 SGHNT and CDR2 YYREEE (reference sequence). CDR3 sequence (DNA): TGTGCCAGCAGCTTCCCCAGGGGAGGAGCCGTTAGCACAGATACGCAGTATTTT. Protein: CASSFPRGGAVSTDTQYF.

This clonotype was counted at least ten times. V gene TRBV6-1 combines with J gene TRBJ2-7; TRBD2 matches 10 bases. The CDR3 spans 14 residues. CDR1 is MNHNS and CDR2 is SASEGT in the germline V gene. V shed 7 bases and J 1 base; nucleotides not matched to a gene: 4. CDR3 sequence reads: CASTSSGSSYEQYF. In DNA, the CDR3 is TGTGCCAGCACCTCTAGCGGGAGTTCCTACGAGCAGTACTTC.

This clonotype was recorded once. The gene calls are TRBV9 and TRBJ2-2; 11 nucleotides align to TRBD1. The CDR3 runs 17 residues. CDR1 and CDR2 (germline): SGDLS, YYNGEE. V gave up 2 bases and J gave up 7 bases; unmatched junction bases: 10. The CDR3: CASSVSGTGGIGGELFF. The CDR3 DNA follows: TGTGCCAGCAGCGTTTCCGGGACAGGGGGTATCGGCGGGGAGCTGTTTTTT.